What follows is one T cell receptor (beta chain) and its context. Its antigen remains unidentified. This entry belongs to a study of Graves' ophthalmopathy and Graves' hyperthyroidism. For repertoire sequencing, the TCR beta CDR3 regions were amplified from RNA transcripts. After a first-round RT-PCR with HTBI primers, a second-round multiplex PCR was run. TCRdb redid the calling of the multiplex PCR reads with MiXCR, one entry per CDR3 protein. The data show about 700,000 distinct CDR3 sequences, 40% seen once. General study findings and limits: Most clonotypes expanded in thyroid above 0.001 frequency were present in blood too.

V was clipped by 5 bases and J by 7 bases; unmatched bases: 13. CDR1 and CDR2 from the germline V gene are SEHNR and FQNEAQ (reference sequence). CDR3 length equals 15 residues. Sequencing was carried out using peripheral blood. The receptor was isolated from an adult man with Graves' ophthalmopathy. This sequence joins TRBV7-9 and TRBJ2-7, with 8 bases identical to TRBD1. This chain's CDR3 is CASSGTGRAGGEQYF. CDR3 coding DNA: TGTGCCAGCAGCGGGACAGGTCGGGCAGGAGGGGAGCAGTACTTC.